This note documents a single T cell receptor (beta chain) sequence. Trimming took 4 bases from V and 3 from J; bases not matched to a gene: 4. This CDR3 comprises 14 residues. Germline lookup yields CDR1 SGHRS and CDR2 YFSETQ. This record belongs to a study of technical replicates of blood from a few donors. Clones were sequenced by immunoSEQ multiplex PCR, and TCRdb holds only the in-frame ones, with some missing. This sample has 65,000 to 85,000 clones, with roughly 98% found just once. This TCR was sampled from a human donor in good health. V is TRBV5-1 and J is TRBJ1-1; TRBD1 agrees at 9 bases. The specimen was T cells isolated from PBMCs. The CDR3 coding sequence is TGCGCCAGCAGCAGGGACAGGGATGACACTGAAGCTTTCTTT. This codes for CASSRDRDDTEAFF.